This is a list of T cell receptor beta chains from one sample in a study of monozygotic twins with inflammatory bowel disease. From its re-call of the 5' RACE reads, TCRdb lists each CDR3 protein once, without DNA. This table lists approximately 120,000 distinct CDR3 sequences. Sequenced input: blood. The receptors here all came from a human donor with ulcerative colitis or Crohn's disease, or a healthy co-twin of an affected twin (not recorded which). Both conserved end residues are part of each CDR3.

CDR3 protein: CASSPLAVKETQYF; J gene: TRBJ2-5; CDR3 length: 14; V gene: TRBV7-9
CDR3 protein: CASSHQGVGNIQYF; J gene: TRBJ2-4; CDR3 length: 14; V gene: TRBV12-3/TRBV12-4
CDR3 protein: CAISRDTVWTNEKLFF; J gene: TRBJ1-4; CDR3 length: 16; V gene: TRBV10-3
CDR3 protein: CASSQSSGQETQYF; J gene: TRBJ2-5; CDR3 length: 14; V gene: TRBV5-1
CDR3 protein: CASSLQSRAVNTGELFF; J gene: TRBJ2-2; CDR3 length: 17; V gene: TRBV13
CDR3 protein: CASKAGHSTDTQYF; J gene: TRBJ2-3; CDR3 length: 14; V gene: TRBV3-1
CDR3 protein: CASSPITDSGNTIYF; J gene: TRBJ1-3; CDR3 length: 15; V gene: TRBV11-2
CDR3 protein: CASSQQGDEKLFF; J gene: TRBJ1-4; CDR3 length: 13; V gene: TRBV5-4
CDR3 protein: CASSSQGPYEQYF; J gene: TRBJ2-7; CDR3 length: 13; V gene: TRBV12-3/TRBV12-4
CDR3 protein: CASSLSGPGNEQFF; J gene: TRBJ2-1; CDR3 length: 14; V gene: TRBV12-3/TRBV12-4
CDR3 protein: CAWIGDRDNSPLHF; J gene: TRBJ1-6; CDR3 length: 14; V gene: TRBV30
CDR3 protein: CSAPRQGRWEQYF; J gene: TRBJ2-7; CDR3 length: 13; V gene: TRBV20-1
CDR3 protein: CASEDGYQPQHF; J gene: TRBJ1-5; CDR3 length: 12; V gene: TRBV6-2/TRBV6-3
CDR3 protein: CASSSLIPTSGRYNEQFF; J gene: TRBJ2-1; CDR3 length: 18; V gene: TRBV11-1
CDR3 protein: CSARGPGLAIYEQYF; J gene: TRBJ2-7; CDR3 length: 15; V gene: TRBV20-1
CDR3 protein: CASSPAGGEGLADTQYF; J gene: TRBJ2-3; CDR3 length: 17; V gene: TRBV6-5
CDR3 protein: CASSRVLFRQREGTDTQYF; J gene: TRBJ2-3; CDR3 length: 19; V gene: TRBV4-2
CDR3 protein: CSALPRAGASSGTGELFF; J gene: TRBJ2-2; CDR3 length: 18; V gene: TRBV20-1
CDR3 protein: CATSSNAGGGNTIYF; J gene: TRBJ1-3; CDR3 length: 15; V gene: TRBV15
CDR3 protein: CASSQAEGNEQFF; J gene: TRBJ2-1; CDR3 length: 13; V gene: TRBV18
CDR3 protein: CASSDGTNEQFF; J gene: TRBJ2-1; CDR3 length: 12; V gene: TRBV6-4
CDR3 protein: CASSQDHLAGAYEQYF; J gene: TRBJ2-7; CDR3 length: 16; V gene: TRBV4-3
CDR3 protein: CSVHHPGAEGGYTF; J gene: TRBJ1-2; CDR3 length: 14; V gene: TRBV29-1
CDR3 protein: CATSPGHSEAYEQYF; J gene: TRBJ2-7; CDR3 length: 15; V gene: TRBV18
CDR3 protein: CASSVTALYGYTF; J gene: TRBJ1-2; CDR3 length: 13; V gene: TRBV5-1
CDR3 protein: CASSLRGLGGELFF; J gene: TRBJ2-2; CDR3 length: 14; V gene: TRBV7-2
CDR3 protein: CASSLPASELSSYNEQFF; J gene: TRBJ2-1; CDR3 length: 18; V gene: TRBV5-1
CDR3 protein: CASSLEIRVSSGANVLTF; J gene: TRBJ2-6; CDR3 length: 18; V gene: TRBV5-1
CDR3 protein: CASSQDRGRAYEQYF; J gene: TRBJ2-7; CDR3 length: 15; V gene: TRBV4-3
CDR3 protein: CASSPRTALSYNEQFF; J gene: TRBJ2-1; CDR3 length: 16; V gene: TRBV12-3/TRBV12-4
CDR3 protein: CASSNGDVHEAFF; J gene: TRBJ1-1; CDR3 length: 13; V gene: TRBV7-9
CDR3 protein: CATRAAQGAETGELFF; J gene: TRBJ2-2; CDR3 length: 16; V gene: TRBV24-1
CDR3 protein: CASSSQLEAFF; J gene: TRBJ1-1; CDR3 length: 11; V gene: TRBV5-1
CDR3 protein: CATSPGTSPSSDTQYF; J gene: TRBJ2-3; CDR3 length: 16; V gene: TRBV15
CDR3 protein: CAISGSGAYEQYF; J gene: TRBJ2-7; CDR3 length: 13; V gene: TRBV10-3
CDR3 protein: CATSTLYNEQFF; J gene: TRBJ2-1; CDR3 length: 12; V gene: TRBV15
CDR3 protein: CASSPNWDQPQHF; J gene: TRBJ1-5; CDR3 length: 13; V gene: TRBV27
CDR3 protein: CASSTEQGYGYTF; J gene: TRBJ1-2; CDR3 length: 13; V gene: TRBV19
CDR3 protein: CASSTPGTRMEPQHF; J gene: TRBJ1-5; CDR3 length: 15; V gene: TRBV19
CDR3 protein: CASSPPQRRTGELFF; J gene: TRBJ2-2; CDR3 length: 15; V gene: TRBV7-2
CDR3 protein: CASSFPDRGNEQFF; J gene: TRBJ2-1; CDR3 length: 14; V gene: TRBV5-1
CDR3 protein: CASRGDSNQPQHF; J gene: TRBJ1-5; CDR3 length: 13; V gene: TRBV5-1
CDR3 protein: CASSQEILAGVDQNEQFF; J gene: TRBJ2-1; CDR3 length: 18; V gene: TRBV4-3
CDR3 protein: CASSPTIGGNQPQHF; J gene: TRBJ1-5; CDR3 length: 15; V gene: TRBV12-3/TRBV12-4
CDR3 protein: CSAPRDRDNEQFF; J gene: TRBJ2-1; CDR3 length: 13; V gene: TRBV20-1
CDR3 protein: CASSISSALMSSYNEQFF; J gene: TRBJ2-1; CDR3 length: 18; V gene: TRBV11-2
CDR3 protein: CSASPAGTDTQYF; J gene: TRBJ2-3; CDR3 length: 13; V gene: TRBV20-1
CDR3 protein: CASSQDGGEGDEQFF; J gene: TRBJ2-1; CDR3 length: 15; V gene: TRBV4-3
CDR3 protein: CASSLMGRSYEQYF; J gene: TRBJ2-7; CDR3 length: 14; V gene: TRBV7-2
CDR3 protein: CASSLGGSSSYNEQFF; J gene: TRBJ2-1; CDR3 length: 16; V gene: TRBV5-4
CDR3 protein: CASSISGRVETQYF; J gene: TRBJ2-5; CDR3 length: 14; V gene: TRBV9
CDR3 protein: CASSPQTGGTGELFF; J gene: TRBJ2-2; CDR3 length: 15; V gene: TRBV7-2
CDR3 protein: CASSVGQGKNQPQHF; J gene: TRBJ1-5; CDR3 length: 15; V gene: TRBV7-8